This entry describes one T cell receptor (beta chain). This sample stems from a study of blood T cell repertoires in COVID-19. V lost 1 base and J lost 0; bases outside the gene matches: 9. The CDR3 has 18 residues. Germline V gene lookup returns CDR1 SGHAT and CDR2 FQNNGV. Sequencing used immunoSEQ multiplex PCR; TCRdb keeps in-frame clones, though not all of them. The sample lists 200,000 or so clones, 84% occurring once. The chain couples TRBV11-2 to TRBJ2-7; 10 positions agree with TRBD1. The material sequenced was PBMCs or T cells enriched from blood (not recorded which). The TCR comes from a middle-aged man who had recovered from COVID-19. The CDR3 nucleotides are TGTGCCAGCAGCTTAGTATTTGGGACAGGGGAAAGCTCCTACGAGCAGTACTTC. Amino acid sequence: CASSLVFGTGESSYEQYF.